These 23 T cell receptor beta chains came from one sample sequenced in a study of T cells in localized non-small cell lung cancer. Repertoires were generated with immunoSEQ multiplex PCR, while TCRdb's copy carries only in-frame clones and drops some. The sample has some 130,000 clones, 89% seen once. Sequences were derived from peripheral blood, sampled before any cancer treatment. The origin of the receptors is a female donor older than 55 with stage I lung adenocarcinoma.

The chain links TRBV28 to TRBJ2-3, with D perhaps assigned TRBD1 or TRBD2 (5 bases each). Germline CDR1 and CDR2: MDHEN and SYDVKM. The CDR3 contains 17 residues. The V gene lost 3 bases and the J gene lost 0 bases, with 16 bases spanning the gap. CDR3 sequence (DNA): TGTGCCAGCAGTTTCCCCTCATCGGGGCTTAGCACAGATACGCAGTATTTT. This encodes CASSFPSSGLSTDTQYF.

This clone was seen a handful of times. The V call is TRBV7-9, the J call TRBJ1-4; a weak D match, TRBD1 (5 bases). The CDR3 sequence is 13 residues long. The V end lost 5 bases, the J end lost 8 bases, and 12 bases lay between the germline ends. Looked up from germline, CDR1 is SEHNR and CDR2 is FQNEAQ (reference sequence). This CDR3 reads CASSPGRQEKLFF. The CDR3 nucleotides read TGTGCCAGCAGCCCGGGGCGGCAGGAAAAACTGTTTTTT.

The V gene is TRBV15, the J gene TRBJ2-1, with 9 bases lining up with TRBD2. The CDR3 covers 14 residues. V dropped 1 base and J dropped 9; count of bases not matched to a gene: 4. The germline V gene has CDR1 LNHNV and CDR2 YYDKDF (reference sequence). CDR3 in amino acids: CATSRVSSGIEQFF. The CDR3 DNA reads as TGTGCCACCAGCAGAGTTTCTAGCGGGATTGAGCAGTTCTTC.

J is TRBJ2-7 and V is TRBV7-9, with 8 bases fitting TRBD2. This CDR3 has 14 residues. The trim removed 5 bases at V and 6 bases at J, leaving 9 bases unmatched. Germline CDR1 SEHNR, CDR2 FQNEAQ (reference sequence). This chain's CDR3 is CASSLRLAPSEQYF. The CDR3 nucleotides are TGTGCCAGCAGCCTACGACTAGCGCCCAGCGAGCAGTACTTC.

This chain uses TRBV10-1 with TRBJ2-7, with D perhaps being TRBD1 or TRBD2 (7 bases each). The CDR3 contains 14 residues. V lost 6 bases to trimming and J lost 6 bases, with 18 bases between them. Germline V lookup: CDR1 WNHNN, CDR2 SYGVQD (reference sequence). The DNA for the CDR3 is TGCGCCAGCAGCAACTACAGGGGAGGGGGCGAGCAGTACTTC. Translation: CASSNYRGGGEQYF.

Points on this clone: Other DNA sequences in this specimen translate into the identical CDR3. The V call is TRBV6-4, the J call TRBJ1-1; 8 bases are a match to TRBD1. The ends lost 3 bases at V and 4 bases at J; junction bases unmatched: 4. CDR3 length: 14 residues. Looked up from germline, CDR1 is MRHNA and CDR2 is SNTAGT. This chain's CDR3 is CASSDSDRGTEAFF. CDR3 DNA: TGTGCCAGCAGTGATTCCGACAGGGGCACTGAAGCTTTCTTT.

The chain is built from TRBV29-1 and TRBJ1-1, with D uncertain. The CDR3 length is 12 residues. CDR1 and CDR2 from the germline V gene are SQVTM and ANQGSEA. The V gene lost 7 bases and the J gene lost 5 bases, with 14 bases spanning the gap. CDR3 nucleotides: TGCAGCGGTTGGGCTTCGGGTACTGAAGCTTTCTTT. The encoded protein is CSGWASGTEAFF.

Here the CDR3 DNA reads TGTGCCAGCAGCTTCCCCGGGACTTCCGAAGCTTTCTTT. Translated: CASSFPGTSEAFF. The V call is TRBV11-2, the J call TRBJ1-1; maybe TRBD1 (5 bases). CDR3 length: 13 residues. V lost 3 bases, J lost 8 bases, and 13 bases lay in between. The germline V gene encodes CDR1 SGHAT and CDR2 FQNNGV.

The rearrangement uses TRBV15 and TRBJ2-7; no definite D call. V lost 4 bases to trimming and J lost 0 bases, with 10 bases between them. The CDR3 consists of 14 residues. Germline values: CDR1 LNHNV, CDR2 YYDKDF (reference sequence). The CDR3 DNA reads TGTGCCACCAGCACCATTGCTGGCTCCTACGAGCAGTACTTC. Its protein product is CATSTIAGSYEQYF.

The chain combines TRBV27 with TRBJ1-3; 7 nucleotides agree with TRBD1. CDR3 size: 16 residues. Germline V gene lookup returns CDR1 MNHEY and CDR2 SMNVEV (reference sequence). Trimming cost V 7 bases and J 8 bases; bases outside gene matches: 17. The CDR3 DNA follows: TGTGCCAGCACCTCGGGTAGGGGGCGAGTCATGGACACCATATATTTT. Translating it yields CASTSGRGRVMDTIYF.

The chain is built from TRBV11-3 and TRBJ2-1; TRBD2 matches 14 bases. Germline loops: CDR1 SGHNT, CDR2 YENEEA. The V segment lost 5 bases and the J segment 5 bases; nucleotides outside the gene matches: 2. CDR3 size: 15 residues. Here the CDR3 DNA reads TGTGCCAGCAGCCAGACTAGCGGGAGGGACAATGAGCAGTTCTTC. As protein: CASSQTSGRDNEQFF. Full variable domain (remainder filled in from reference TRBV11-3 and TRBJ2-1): EAGVVQSPRYKIIEKKQPVAFWCNPISGHNTLYWYLQNLGQGPELLIRYENEEAVDDSQLPKDRFSAERLKGVDSTLKIQPAELGDSAVYLCASSQTSGRDNEQFFGPGTRLTVL.

DNA for the CDR3: TGTGCCAGCAGTTACGAAGACACACATAATTCACCCCTCCACTTT. It is translated as CASSYEDTHNSPLHF. The chain is built from TRBV6-5 and TRBJ1-6; D unresolved. V was pared by 2 bases and J by 5 bases, with 10 bases between. CDR1 and CDR2 (germline): MNHEY, SVGAGI. The CDR3 spans 15 residues.

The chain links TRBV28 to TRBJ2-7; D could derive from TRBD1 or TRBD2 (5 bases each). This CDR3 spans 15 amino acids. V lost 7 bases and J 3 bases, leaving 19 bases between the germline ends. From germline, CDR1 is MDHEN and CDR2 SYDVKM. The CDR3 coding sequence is TGTGCCAGCATTTCCGACGGACTTCAGGGCTACGAGCAGTACTTC. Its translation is CASISDGLQGYEQYF.

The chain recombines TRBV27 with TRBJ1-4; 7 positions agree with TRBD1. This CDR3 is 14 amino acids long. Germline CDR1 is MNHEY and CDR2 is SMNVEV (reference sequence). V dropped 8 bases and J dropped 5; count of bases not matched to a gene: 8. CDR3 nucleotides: TGTGCCAGCCGAGGACAGGTTCGCAATGAAAAACTGTTTTTT. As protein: CASRGQVRNEKLFF.

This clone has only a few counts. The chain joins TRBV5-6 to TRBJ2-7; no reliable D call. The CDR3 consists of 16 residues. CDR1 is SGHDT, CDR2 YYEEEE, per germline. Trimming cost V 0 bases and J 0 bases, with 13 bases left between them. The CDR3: CASSLVGVESSYEQYF. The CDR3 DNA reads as TGTGCCAGCAGCTTGGTGGGCGTAGAGAGCTCCTACGAGCAGTACTTC.

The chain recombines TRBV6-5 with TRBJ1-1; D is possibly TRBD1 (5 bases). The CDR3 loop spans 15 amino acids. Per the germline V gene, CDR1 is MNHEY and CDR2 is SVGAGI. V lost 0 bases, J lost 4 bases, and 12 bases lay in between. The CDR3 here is CASSYSRGGCTEAFF. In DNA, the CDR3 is TGTGCCAGCAGTTACTCGCGCGGGGGTTGCACTGAAGCTTTCTTT.

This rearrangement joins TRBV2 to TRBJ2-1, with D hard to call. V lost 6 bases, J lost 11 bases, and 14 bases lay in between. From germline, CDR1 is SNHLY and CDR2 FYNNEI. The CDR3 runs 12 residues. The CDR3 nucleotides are TGTGCCAGCAGACCTGACTTAATTAAGCAGTTCTTC. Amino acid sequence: CASRPDLIKQFF.

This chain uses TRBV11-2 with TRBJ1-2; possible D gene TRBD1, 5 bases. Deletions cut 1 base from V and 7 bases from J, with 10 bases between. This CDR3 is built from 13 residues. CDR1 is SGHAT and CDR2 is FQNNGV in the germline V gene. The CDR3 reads CASSLGPGTGYTF. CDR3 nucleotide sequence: TGTGCCAGCAGCTTAGGACCAGGGACTGGCTACACCTTC.

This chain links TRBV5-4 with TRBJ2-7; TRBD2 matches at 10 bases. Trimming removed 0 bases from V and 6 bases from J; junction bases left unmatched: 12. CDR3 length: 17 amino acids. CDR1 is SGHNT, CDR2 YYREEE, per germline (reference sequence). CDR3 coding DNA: TGTGCCAGCAGCTTGGCCCCATCTAGCGGGAGTTTTTTCGAGCAGTACTTC. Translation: CASSLAPSSGSFFEQYF.

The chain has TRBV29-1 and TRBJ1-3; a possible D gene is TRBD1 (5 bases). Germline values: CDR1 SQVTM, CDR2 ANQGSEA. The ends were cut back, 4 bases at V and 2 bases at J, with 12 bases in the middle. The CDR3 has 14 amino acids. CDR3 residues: CSVVGGVTGNTIYF. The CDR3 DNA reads TGCAGCGTTGTCGGGGGGGTGACTGGAAACACCATATATTTT.

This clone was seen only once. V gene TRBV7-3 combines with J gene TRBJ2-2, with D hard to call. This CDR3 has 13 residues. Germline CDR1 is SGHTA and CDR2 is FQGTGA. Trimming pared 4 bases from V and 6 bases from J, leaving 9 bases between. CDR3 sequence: CASSSDFSGELFF. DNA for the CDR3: TGTGCCAGCAGCTCTGACTTCTCCGGGGAGCTGTTTTTT.

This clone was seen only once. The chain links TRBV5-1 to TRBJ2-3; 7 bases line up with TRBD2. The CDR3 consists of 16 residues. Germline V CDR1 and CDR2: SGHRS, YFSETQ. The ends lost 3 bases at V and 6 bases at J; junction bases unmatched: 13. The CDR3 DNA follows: TGCGCCAGCAGCTCGCCTATGAGCGGGATCGGTGATACGCAGTATTTT. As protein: CASSSPMSGIGDTQYF. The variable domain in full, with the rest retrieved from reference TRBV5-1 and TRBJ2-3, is KAGVTQTPRYLIKTRGQQVTLSCSPISGHRSVSWYQQTPGQGLQFLFEYFSETQRNKGNFPGRFSGRQFSNSRSEMNVSTLELGDSALYLCASSSPMSGIGDTQYFGPGTRLTVL.

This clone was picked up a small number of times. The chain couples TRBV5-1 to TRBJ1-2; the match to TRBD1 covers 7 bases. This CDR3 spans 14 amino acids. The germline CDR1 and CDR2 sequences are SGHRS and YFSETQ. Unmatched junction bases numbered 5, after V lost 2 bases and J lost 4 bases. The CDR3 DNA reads TGCGCCAGCAGCTTTTCGGCAGGGGGCTATGGCTACACCTTC. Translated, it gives CASSFSAGGYGYTF.